Listed below are T cell receptor beta chains from one sample, sequenced in a study of shared clonotypes between healthy human individuals. Some clones are missing from TCRdb's copy, which holds only in-frame ones; the method was immunoSEQ multiplex PCR. Of around 2.5 million clones listed, 80% to 95% are singletons. Sequenced sample: naive CD4+ T cells from PBMCs. Receptors originate from a man aged 18-30 years in good health. Some clones in this sample may be carry-over from other donors' samples. Both conserved end residues are part of each CDR3. D genes are given only for firm matches. Expanded clones are given a class, and other clones once, few, many or no size at all.

V: TRBV18
size: -
J: TRBJ2-5
D: -
CDR3: CASSPVRQTLQETQYF
DNA: TGTGCCAGCTCACCAGTTCGACAGACACTCCAAGAGACCCAGTACTTC

V: TRBV28
size: -
J: TRBJ1-2
D: TRBD1
CDR3: CASSAPGQGAGGYTF
DNA: TGTGCCAGCAGTGCTCCGGGACAGGGGGCGGGTGGCTACACCTTC

V: TRBV9
size: -
J: TRBJ2-2
D: TRBD2
CDR3: CASSDPRGGSGELFF
DNA: TGTGCCAGCAGCGACCCCCGGGGGGGGTCCGGGGAGCTGTTTTTT

V: TRBV28
size: -
J: TRBJ2-7
D: -
CDR3: CASSLPSQQSYEQYF
DNA: TGTGCCAGCAGTTTGCCCTCCCAACAAAGCTACGAGCAGTACTTC

V: TRBV7-8
size: -
J: TRBJ2-6
D: -
CDR3: CASSWGRGKRITSGANVLTF
DNA: TGTGCCAGCAGCTGGGGCAGGGGTAAAAGGATAACGTCTGGGGCCAACGTCCTGACTTTC

V: TRBV19
size: -
J: TRBJ2-7
D: TRBD1
CDR3: CASSIGQGAYEQYF
DNA: TGTGCCTCTTCTATTGGACAGGGGGCTTACGAGCAGTACTTC

V: TRBV5-1
size: once
J: TRBJ1-1
D: -
CDR3: CASSQGTGNTEAFF
DNA: TGCGCCAGCAGCCAAGGTACAGGGAACACTGAAGCTTTCTTT

V: TRBV11-2
size: -
J: TRBJ2-7
D: TRBD1
CDR3: CASSLDRPLGQGYEQYF
DNA: TGTGCCAGCAGCTTAGATCGTCCCCTCGGACAGGGGTACGAGCAGTACTTC

V: TRBV5-1
size: -
J: TRBJ2-3
D: TRBD2
CDR3: CASSIWTSGTDTQYF
DNA: TGCGCCAGCAGCATCTGGACTAGCGGCACAGATACGCAGTATTTT

V: TRBV7-3
size: -
J: TRBJ1-1
D: -
CDR3: CASRLDSTEAFF
DNA: TGTGCCAGCAGGCTAGACAGCACTGAAGCTTTCTTT

V: TRBV28
size: -
J: TRBJ2-7
D: TRBD2
CDR3: CASVKAGTYEQYF
DNA: TGTGCCAGCGTCAAAGCGGGAACCTACGAGCAGTACTTC

V: TRBV29-1
size: -
J: TRBJ2-7
D: -
CDR3: CSASGGGRSREQYF
DNA: TGCAGCGCCTCAGGAGGGGGAAGATCGAGAGAGCAGTACTTC

V: TRBV6-6
size: -
J: TRBJ1-3
D: -
CDR3: CASSPGYSGNTIYF
DNA: TGTGCCAGTTCTCCCGGCTACTCTGGAAACACCATATATTTT

V: TRBV19
size: -
J: TRBJ2-7
D: TRBD1
CDR3: CASSRGQGRSYEQYF
DNA: TGTGCCAGTAGCCGGGGACAGGGGCGCTCCTACGAGCAGTACTTC

V: TRBV5-1
size: once
J: TRBJ2-5
D: -
CDR3: CASSLALGGQQETQYF
DNA: TGCGCCAGCAGCTTGGCCTTGGGAGGACAGCAAGAGACCCAGTACTTC

V: TRBV11-2
size: -
J: TRBJ2-7
D: -
CDR3: CASSPSMEEQYF
DNA: TGTGCCAGCAGCCCCAGTATGGAGGAGCAGTACTTC

V: TRBV29-1
size: -
J: TRBJ2-3
D: TRBD2
CDR3: CSVALAVSTDTQYF
DNA: TGCAGCGTTGCCCTAGCGGTGAGCACAGATACGCAGTATTTT

V: TRBV20-1
size: -
J: TRBJ2-7
D: -
CDR3: CRSGAYEQYF
DNA: TGCAGATCGGGGGCCTACGAGCAGTACTTC

V: TRBV11-3
size: once
J: TRBJ2-2
D: -
CDR3: CASSPRPTGELFF
DNA: TGTGCCAGCAGCCCTCGTCCCACCGGGGAGCTGTTTTTT

V: TRBV28
size: -
J: TRBJ2-6
D: -
CDR3: CASTPGGAGANVLTF
DNA: TGTGCCAGCACCCCGGGGGGCGCCGGGGCCAACGTCCTGACTTTC

V: TRBV6-5
size: -
J: TRBJ1-2
D: TRBD1
CDR3: CASAPGQGVRGYTF
DNA: TGTGCCAGCGCCCCGGGACAGGGGGTCCGTGGCTACACCTTC

V: TRBV11-2
size: -
J: TRBJ1-3
D: -
CDR3: CASSPVAGNTIYF
DNA: TGTGCCAGCAGCCCCGTAGCCGGAAACACCATATATTTT

V: TRBV7-2
size: -
J: TRBJ2-2
D: TRBD1
CDR3: CASSLRQGPGELFF
DNA: TGTGCCAGCAGCCTTCGACAGGGCCCCGGGGAGCTGTTTTTT